The sequence of this T cell receptor beta chain was determined in a study of naive and memory T cell subsets. A UMI-containing oligonucleotide was joined by 3' ligation to the TCR cDNA template. The V end lost 3 bases, the J end lost 3 bases, and 9 bases lay between the germline ends. This CDR3 region has 14 residues. From germline, CDR1 is SGHTA and CDR2 FQGNSA. The SP2 primer and nested alpha and beta constant region primers amplified ligated cDNA in four rounds. MiXCR was run by TCRdb on the 5' RACE reads, yielding one entry per CDR3 protein. The sample lists roughly 60,000 distinct CDR3 sequences, 7.2% occurring once.

This sequence joins TRBV7-2 and TRBJ2-1; maybe TRBD1 (6 bases). The receptor was derived from a male donor in good health. CDR3 bases: TGTGCCAGCAGCTTCGGGACAAACTACAATGAGCAGTTCTTC. It translates to CASSFGTNYNEQFF.